These T cell receptor beta chains were read from a single sample in a study of T cell changes during pregnancy in multiple sclerosis. Some clones are missing from TCRdb's copy, which holds only in-frame ones; the method was immunoSEQ multiplex PCR. The sample includes just under 95,000 clones, 80% to 95% of them seen just once. Sample: peripheral blood, taken in the first trimester of pregnancy. Receptor source: a female donor with multiple sclerosis, enrolled in a pregnancy study. Both conserved end residues are part of each CDR3. The D gene is left open where the match is weak. Clone size is shown for a subset of rows, as once, few, many or a class of expanded clone.

d_gene: .; v_gene: TRBV28; j_gene: TRBJ2-7; abundance: .; CDR3nt: TGTGCCAGCAGTTTCACGGGGGTTTACGAGCAGTACTTC; CDR3aa: CASSFTGVYEQYF
d_gene: .; v_gene: TRBV6-1; j_gene: TRBJ2-3; abundance: .; CDR3nt: TGTGCCAGCAGGTATAGTGGTCTGATGCAGTATTTT; CDR3aa: CASRYSGLMQYF
d_gene: .; v_gene: TRBV5-1; j_gene: TRBJ2-7; abundance: once; CDR3nt: TGCGCCAGCAGCCCCCCCGTTCCCTACGAGCAGTACTTC; CDR3aa: CASSPPVPYEQYF
d_gene: .; v_gene: TRBV11-3; j_gene: TRBJ2-1; abundance: .; CDR3nt: TGTGCCAGCAGCTTAGATCTCAGTTCGAATGAGCAGTTCTTC; CDR3aa: CASSLDLSSNEQFF
d_gene: .; v_gene: TRBV7-7; j_gene: TRBJ1-1; abundance: .; CDR3nt: TGTGCTAGCAGCCTGAGGGTCGGCACTGAAGCTTTCTTT; CDR3aa: CASSLRVGTEAFF
d_gene: TRBD1; v_gene: TRBV18; j_gene: TRBJ2-1; abundance: .; CDR3nt: TGTGCCAGCTCACCACCCTTTGGACAGGGAAGCTACAATGAGCAGTTCTTC; CDR3aa: CASSPPFGQGSYNEQFF
d_gene: .; v_gene: TRBV7-2; j_gene: TRBJ1-1; abundance: few; CDR3nt: TGTGCCAGCAGCCGGAGACAGGAGGCTTTCTTT; CDR3aa: CASSRRQEAFF
d_gene: TRBD1; v_gene: TRBV7-2; j_gene: TRBJ1-5; abundance: .; CDR3nt: TGTGCCAGCAGCTTACCAGGGGGCGGTCAGCCCCAGCATTTT; CDR3aa: CASSLPGGGQPQHF
d_gene: .; v_gene: TRBV4-1; j_gene: TRBJ1-1; abundance: .; CDR3nt: TGCGCCAGCAGCATCCTACAGGGCCCAAACACTGAAGCTTTCTTT; CDR3aa: CASSILQGPNTEAFF
d_gene: TRBD1; v_gene: TRBV5-1; j_gene: TRBJ1-3; abundance: .; CDR3nt: TGCGCCAGCAGCTTGGTTGGACAGGGGGCTGGAAACACCATATATTTT; CDR3aa: CASSLVGQGAGNTIYF
d_gene: .; v_gene: TRBV6-6; j_gene: TRBJ2-7; abundance: .; CDR3nt: TGTGCCAGCAGCTTCGACGGGAGCTCCTACGAGCAGTACTTC; CDR3aa: CASSFDGSSYEQYF
d_gene: .; v_gene: TRBV11-1; j_gene: TRBJ2-2; abundance: .; CDR3nt: TGTGCCAGCAGTATTAGACAGGTGTCGATCGGGGAGCTGTTTTTT; CDR3aa: CASSIRQVSIGELFF
d_gene: .; v_gene: TRBV2; j_gene: TRBJ1-2; abundance: .; CDR3nt: TGTGCCGTGAGACGCCCGGGAACGATCAAGGATGGCTACACCTTC; CDR3aa: CAVRRPGTIKDGYTF
d_gene: TRBD2; v_gene: TRBV6-5; j_gene: TRBJ2-7; abundance: .; CDR3nt: TGTGCCAGCAGTTACGCGCCGGGACTAGCGGTATACGAGCAGTACTTC; CDR3aa: CASSYAPGLAVYEQYF
d_gene: TRBD1; v_gene: TRBV5-4; j_gene: TRBJ1-3; abundance: .; CDR3nt: TGTGCCAGCAGTTCTAGCCGGACAGGGGGCGGAAACACCATATATTTT; CDR3aa: CASSSSRTGGGNTIYF
d_gene: .; v_gene: TRBV19; j_gene: TRBJ2-4; abundance: .; CDR3nt: TGTGCCAGTAGCAGGGACTTGGGGGCCAAAAACATTCAGTACTTC; CDR3aa: CASSRDLGAKNIQYF
d_gene: .; v_gene: TRBV2; j_gene: TRBJ2-5; abundance: .; CDR3nt: TGTGCCAGCATGACTACCCAGTACTTC; CDR3aa: CASMTTQYF
d_gene: .; v_gene: TRBV5-6; j_gene: TRBJ1-3; abundance: .; CDR3nt: TGTGCCAGCAACGGTTACTCTGGAAACACCATATATTTT; CDR3aa: CASNGYSGNTIYF
d_gene: .; v_gene: TRBV7-9; j_gene: TRBJ1-4; abundance: once; CDR3nt: TGTGCCAGCAGCTTAGCTGAGGCTTCCCATGCGGAAAGACTGTTTTTT; CDR3aa: CASSLAEASHAERLFF
d_gene: .; v_gene: TRBV5-4; j_gene: TRBJ2-2; abundance: .; CDR3nt: TGTGCCAGCAGCTTGGAGAGGGTGGGGGGCACCGGGGAGCTGTTTTTT; CDR3aa: CASSLERVGGTGELFF
d_gene: .; v_gene: TRBV11-2; j_gene: TRBJ1-1; abundance: once; CDR3nt: TGTGCCAGCAGCTTAGGATCGGGAGGGGGTAAGAACACTGAAGCTTTCTTT; CDR3aa: CASSLGSGGGKNTEAFF
d_gene: TRBD1; v_gene: TRBV11-3; j_gene: TRBJ2-7; abundance: .; CDR3nt: TGTGCCAGCAGCCCCGGGCCGGGACAGGGGTCCTACGAGCAGTACTTC; CDR3aa: CASSPGPGQGSYEQYF
d_gene: TRBD2; v_gene: TRBV28; j_gene: TRBJ2-1; abundance: many; CDR3nt: TGTGCCAGCAGTTTATTGCGGGAGCGCCACAATGAGCAGTTCTTC; CDR3aa: CASSLLRERHNEQFF
d_gene: TRBD1; v_gene: TRBV2; j_gene: TRBJ2-4; abundance: .; CDR3nt: TGTGCCAGCGGTCCCGGGACAGGGGGCGCGAACATTCAGTACTTC; CDR3aa: CASGPGTGGANIQYF
d_gene: TRBD2; v_gene: TRBV28; j_gene: TRBJ2-1; abundance: .; CDR3nt: TGTGCCAGCAGTTTAGTAGCGGGGGGCTCCTACAATGAGCAGTTCTTC; CDR3aa: CASSLVAGGSYNEQFF
d_gene: TRBD1; v_gene: TRBV19; j_gene: TRBJ1-5; abundance: .; CDR3nt: TGTGCCAGTATGACAGGGGTTCCCATACTAAGGGATCAGCCCCAGCATTTT; CDR3aa: CASMTGVPILRDQPQHF
d_gene: TRBD1; v_gene: TRBV7-9; j_gene: TRBJ2-7; abundance: .; CDR3nt: TGTGCCAGCAGCTTGGGACAGATCCCATACGAGCAGTACTTC; CDR3aa: CASSLGQIPYEQYF
d_gene: TRBD1; v_gene: TRBV4-2; j_gene: TRBJ2-5; abundance: once; CDR3nt: TGTGCCAGCAGCCAAGAGGACAGGGGGTTCCAAGAGACCCAGTACTTC; CDR3aa: CASSQEDRGFQETQYF
d_gene: .; v_gene: TRBV27; j_gene: TRBJ2-7; abundance: once; CDR3nt: TGTGCCAGCACTTATGGGGCAGGCGGCCCCTACGAGCAGTACTTC; CDR3aa: CASTYGAGGPYEQYF
d_gene: .; v_gene: TRBV7-9; j_gene: TRBJ1-2; abundance: once; CDR3nt: TGTGCCAGCAGCTTCATCAGGGGCGACTATGGCTACACCTTC; CDR3aa: CASSFIRGDYGYTF
d_gene: TRBD2; v_gene: TRBV5-1; j_gene: TRBJ2-7; abundance: .; CDR3nt: TGCGCCAGCAGCTTCTTGACAGGTGGGGCGGGAGGTTCCTACGAGCAGTACTTC; CDR3aa: CASSFLTGGAGGSYEQYF
d_gene: TRBD1; v_gene: TRBV7-9; j_gene: TRBJ1-2; abundance: once; CDR3nt: TGTGCCAGCAGCTTTGGACAGGATTATGGCTACACCTTC; CDR3aa: CASSFGQDYGYTF